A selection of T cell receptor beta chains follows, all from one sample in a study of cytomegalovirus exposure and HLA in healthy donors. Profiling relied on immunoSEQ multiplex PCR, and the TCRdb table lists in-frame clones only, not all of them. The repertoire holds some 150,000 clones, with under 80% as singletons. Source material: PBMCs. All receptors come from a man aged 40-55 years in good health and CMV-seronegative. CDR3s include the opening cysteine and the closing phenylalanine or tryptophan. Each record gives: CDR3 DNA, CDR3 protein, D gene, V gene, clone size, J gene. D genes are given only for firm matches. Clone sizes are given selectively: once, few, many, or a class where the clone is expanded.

cdr3_nt: TGTGCCAGCAGCTTAGGACAGGGATCTAACTATGGCTACACCTTC
cdr3_aa: CASSLGQGSNYGYTF
d_call: TRBD1
v_call: TRBV7-9
clone_size: -
j_call: TRBJ1-2

cdr3_nt: TGTGCCAGCAGTGATTTTGACAGGGCTAATTCACCCCTCCACTTT
cdr3_aa: CASSDFDRANSPLHF
d_call: TRBD1
v_call: TRBV6-1
clone_size: -
j_call: TRBJ1-6

cdr3_nt: TGTGCCAGCAGCTCGGGACAGACCTACGAGCAGTACTTC
cdr3_aa: CASSSGQTYEQYF
d_call: TRBD1
v_call: TRBV7-2
clone_size: few
j_call: TRBJ2-7

cdr3_nt: TGTGCCAGCAGTGACCTCTCCAATCAGCCCCAGCATTTT
cdr3_aa: CASSDLSNQPQHF
d_call: -
v_call: TRBV2
clone_size: -
j_call: TRBJ1-5

cdr3_nt: TGTGCCAGCAGCTCCCTGACAGGAACCTACAATGAGCAGTTCTTC
cdr3_aa: CASSSLTGTYNEQFF
d_call: -
v_call: TRBV7-8
clone_size: -
j_call: TRBJ2-1

cdr3_nt: TGTGCCAGCAGCTTCTGGACAGAGAACACCGGGGAGCTGTTTTTT
cdr3_aa: CASSFWTENTGELFF
d_call: -
v_call: TRBV7-9
clone_size: once
j_call: TRBJ2-2

cdr3_nt: TGTGCCACCCGAGGTAGCGGGGCACAAGAGACCCAGTACTTC
cdr3_aa: CATRGSGAQETQYF
d_call: TRBD2
v_call: TRBV10-3
clone_size: -
j_call: TRBJ2-5

cdr3_nt: TGTGCCAGTAGGGCCCAACTCAGGGGCTGGTACACTGAAGCTTTCTTT
cdr3_aa: CASRAQLRGWYTEAFF
d_call: -
v_call: TRBV19
clone_size: -
j_call: TRBJ1-1

cdr3_nt: TGTGCCAGCAGTCCCGTATGGGGGGATGAAAAACTGTTTTTT
cdr3_aa: CASSPVWGDEKLFF
d_call: -
v_call: TRBV27
clone_size: -
j_call: TRBJ1-4

cdr3_nt: TGTGCCAGCAGCTCCCTAGGGGGGGACAGGGCAGCTTTCTTT
cdr3_aa: CASSSLGGDRAAFF
d_call: TRBD1
v_call: TRBV11-2
clone_size: -
j_call: TRBJ1-1

cdr3_nt: TGTGCCAGCAGCTCTATTGTAGGGGCCAACGAGCAGTACTTC
cdr3_aa: CASSSIVGANEQYF
d_call: -
v_call: TRBV7-9
clone_size: -
j_call: TRBJ2-7

cdr3_nt: TGTGCCAGCAGCCACCGGGACAGCAATTCACCCCTCCACTTT
cdr3_aa: CASSHRDSNSPLHF
d_call: TRBD1
v_call: TRBV14
clone_size: once
j_call: TRBJ1-6

cdr3_nt: TGTGCCAGTAGTCGCCCCCAGGGACAGACACTGGTTCCTTTCTTT
cdr3_aa: CASSRPQGQTLVPFF
d_call: TRBD1
v_call: TRBV19
clone_size: -
j_call: TRBJ1-1

cdr3_nt: TGTGCCATCAAACCCGGGCGGGCTAACTCCTACGAGCAGTACTTC
cdr3_aa: CAIKPGRANSYEQYF
d_call: -
v_call: TRBV10-3
clone_size: -
j_call: TRBJ2-7

cdr3_nt: TGCGCCAGCAGTGGCAGCGGCTCTACAAAGAATGAGCAGTTCTTC
cdr3_aa: CASSGSGSTKNEQFF
d_call: -
v_call: TRBV10-1
clone_size: once
j_call: TRBJ2-1

cdr3_nt: TGTGCCAGCAGCATACTAGCGGGGGTTAAGACCCAGTACTTC
cdr3_aa: CASSILAGVKTQYF
d_call: TRBD2
v_call: TRBV11-2
clone_size: -
j_call: TRBJ2-5

cdr3_nt: TGTGCCAGCAGCACCACAGGCGGAAGCTCCTACGAGCAGTACTTC
cdr3_aa: CASSTTGGSSYEQYF
d_call: -
v_call: TRBV11-1
clone_size: -
j_call: TRBJ2-7

cdr3_nt: TGCGCCAGCAGCCAAGTTACAGGGATAAATGAGCAGTTCTTC
cdr3_aa: CASSQVTGINEQFF
d_call: -
v_call: TRBV4-1
clone_size: -
j_call: TRBJ2-1

cdr3_nt: TGTGCCAGCGGAGGGAACAGGGGAAAAGATACGCAGTATTTT
cdr3_aa: CASGGNRGKDTQYF
d_call: -
v_call: TRBV27
clone_size: few
j_call: TRBJ2-3

cdr3_nt: TGCAGCGTTGAAGATCGGAGGGAGGAGCAGTACTTC
cdr3_aa: CSVEDRREEQYF
d_call: -
v_call: TRBV29-1
clone_size: -
j_call: TRBJ2-7

cdr3_nt: TGCGCCAGCACCCCAACAGGGGGGAACGGCTACACCTTC
cdr3_aa: CASTPTGGNGYTF
d_call: TRBD1
v_call: TRBV5-1
clone_size: -
j_call: TRBJ1-2

cdr3_nt: TGTGCCAGCAGCAGAGACCACAGGGAACGAAATGAAAAACTGTTTTTT
cdr3_aa: CASSRDHRERNEKLFF
d_call: -
v_call: TRBV7-8
clone_size: -
j_call: TRBJ1-4

cdr3_nt: TGTGCCAGCAGTGGGGGGGTCAATCAGCCCCAGCATTTT
cdr3_aa: CASSGGVNQPQHF
d_call: -
v_call: TRBV6-5
clone_size: -
j_call: TRBJ1-5

cdr3_nt: TGTGCCAGCAGCTTATGGACTAGCGGGGGAGAGCAGTTCTTC
cdr3_aa: CASSLWTSGGEQFF
d_call: TRBD2
v_call: TRBV11-2
clone_size: -
j_call: TRBJ2-1

cdr3_nt: TGTGCCAGCAGTCCAGCGGGACAGGGTCAACAAGAGCAGTACTTC
cdr3_aa: CASSPAGQGQQEQYF
d_call: TRBD1
v_call: TRBV6-5
clone_size: -
j_call: TRBJ2-5

cdr3_nt: TGTGCCAGCAGCCAACTAGCGGGCGACTACAATGAGCAGTTCTTC
cdr3_aa: CASSQLAGDYNEQFF
d_call: TRBD2
v_call: TRBV7-2
clone_size: -
j_call: TRBJ2-1

cdr3_nt: TGTGCCAGCAGCTTGTTTGGGGGCACCTCCACAGATACGCAGTATTTT
cdr3_aa: CASSLFGGTSTDTQYF
d_call: -
v_call: TRBV5-8
clone_size: -
j_call: TRBJ2-3

cdr3_nt: TGTGCCAGCAGTTACCCGGGCCTTACAGGGTACTTC
cdr3_aa: CASSYPGLTGYF
d_call: -
v_call: TRBV6-6
clone_size: -
j_call: TRBJ2-4

cdr3_nt: TGCGCCAGCAGCCTGGGACAGGGCGGCAATCAGCCCCAGCATTTT
cdr3_aa: CASSLGQGGNQPQHF
d_call: TRBD1
v_call: TRBV4-1
clone_size: -
j_call: TRBJ1-5

cdr3_nt: TGTGCCAGCAGTCCATCAGGCGTCGCCTACGAGCAGTACTTC
cdr3_aa: CASSPSGVAYEQYF
d_call: -
v_call: TRBV28
clone_size: -
j_call: TRBJ2-7

cdr3_nt: TGTGCCAGCAGCCGAGCGGCCAAATTCGGGGAAAAACTGTTTTTT
cdr3_aa: CASSRAAKFGEKLFF
d_call: -
v_call: TRBV5-1
clone_size: -
j_call: TRBJ1-4

cdr3_nt: TGTGCCAGCAGTATAGCGGGGAATGAGCAGTTCTTC
cdr3_aa: CASSIAGNEQFF
d_call: TRBD2
v_call: TRBV27
clone_size: -
j_call: TRBJ2-1

cdr3_nt: TGTGCCAGCAGTTATCCAGTATCCCTCGGGGTTCCACCCCTCCACTTT
cdr3_aa: CASSYPVSLGVPPLHF
d_call: -
v_call: TRBV6-6
clone_size: -
j_call: TRBJ1-6

cdr3_nt: TGTGCCAGCAAATCGGGGGGCCAGGGCAATCAGCCCCAGCATTTT
cdr3_aa: CASKSGGQGNQPQHF
d_call: -
v_call: TRBV6-5
clone_size: -
j_call: TRBJ1-5

cdr3_nt: TGTGCCAGCAGCTTTATAGGGACAGGGGGCCGGGGCACTGAAGCTTTCTTT
cdr3_aa: CASSFIGTGGRGTEAFF
d_call: TRBD1
v_call: TRBV5-6
clone_size: -
j_call: TRBJ1-1

cdr3_nt: TGTGCCAGCAGTTTGGGCAGCTTAAGACAGCAGTTCTTC
cdr3_aa: CASSLGSLRQQFF
d_call: -
v_call: TRBV27
clone_size: once
j_call: TRBJ2-1

cdr3_nt: TGTGCCTGGAGTCCCGAGTTAGCTGCGTCCCAGTACTTC
cdr3_aa: CAWSPELAASQYF
d_call: -
v_call: TRBV30
clone_size: -
j_call: TRBJ2-5

cdr3_nt: TGCGCCAGCAGCTTGGAGGGCAGGGGGAGCTATGGCTACACCTTC
cdr3_aa: CASSLEGRGSYGYTF
d_call: TRBD1
v_call: TRBV5-1
clone_size: -
j_call: TRBJ1-2